The 28 T cell receptor beta chains below all came from one sample that was sequenced in a study of T cell repertoires in cytomegalovirus infection. Using its own MiXCR run on the reads, TCRdb lists one record per CDR3 protein. Of about 300,000 distinct CDR3 sequences listed, 8% to 10% are singletons. Material: PBMCs. The receptors derive from a human donor in good health (CMV status not recorded). Some clones in this sample may be carry-over from other donors' samples.

This clonotype was counted between two and nine times. The gene calls are TRBV20-1 and TRBJ2-7, with 7 bases identical to TRBD1. The CDR3 has 14 residues. Per the germline V gene, CDR1 is DFQATT and CDR2 is SNEGSKA (reference sequence). The ends lost 1 base at V and 6 bases at J; junction bases unmatched: 9. CDR3: CSARGTGEPPEQYF. The CDR3 bases are TGCAGTGCTAGAGGGACAGGCGAACCCCCCGAGCAGTACTTC.

The chain combines TRBV24-1 with TRBJ2-5; either TRBD1 or TRBD2 may supply D (5 bases each). V gave up 4 bases and J gave up 3 bases, with 8 bases separating them. Looked up from germline, CDR1 is KGHDR and CDR2 is SFDVKD. This CDR3 comprises 13 residues. The CDR3 reads CATSEGVKETQYF. Written as DNA, the CDR3 is TGTGCCACCAGTGAGGGGGTTAAAGAGACCCAGTACTTC.

This clonotype was seen ten or more times. The chain joins TRBV19 to TRBJ1-1, with D possibly TRBD1 on 5 matching bases. This CDR3 region has 13 residues. CDR1 and CDR2 from the germline V gene are LNHDA and SQIVND (reference sequence). V dropped 8 bases and J dropped 4 bases, with 14 bases sitting between them. CDR3 region: CASGPPGGTEAFF. The DNA of the CDR3 is TGTGCCAGTGGACCGCCGGGGGGCACTGAAGCTTTCTTT.

This clonotype was counted many times. The chain has TRBV18 and TRBJ2-5; 9 bases match TRBD2. Losses at the gene ends were 0 bases for V and 1 base for J; bases not matched to a gene: 3. The CDR3 sequence is 16 residues long. Germline V CDR1 and CDR2: KGHSH, LQKENI. This CDR3 reads CASSPPSGGTQETQYF. CDR3 in DNA: TGTGCCAGCTCACCACCCAGCGGGGGGACCCAAGAGACCCAGTACTTC.

This clonotype occurred a few times. The rearrangement joins TRBV20-1 to TRBJ1-1; D perhaps matches TRBD1 (5 bases). CDR1 DFQATT and CDR2 SNEGSKA come from the germline V gene (reference sequence). V lost 0 bases to trimming and J lost 7 bases, with 15 bases between them. This CDR3 spans 14 amino acids. In DNA form, the CDR3 reads TGCAGTGCTAGAGATGAGGGGCTGGCGCTTGAAGCTTTCTTT. This encodes CSARDEGLALEAFF.

This clonotype has a handful of counts. V usage is TRBV6-2 or TRBV6-3 and J usage is TRBJ2-6; D is uncertain. V lost 5 bases and J 0 bases, leaving 11 bases between the germline ends. There are 16 residues in the CDR3. In germline, CDR1 is MNHEY, CDR2 SVGEGT. The CDR3 region is CASSETGFSGANVLTF. The CDR3 nucleotides are TGTGCCAGCAGTGAAACCGGGTTCTCTGGGGCCAACGTCCTGACTTTC.

This clonotype was counted at least ten times. The CDR3 is CASRPSLGNQETQYF. CDR3 DNA sequence: TGTGCCAGTAGACCCTCCCTCGGGAACCAAGAGACCCAGTACTTC. V and J are TRBV19 and TRBJ2-5; tentatively, D is TRBD2 (5 bases). V was pared by 6 bases and J by 0 bases, with 14 bases between. Germline V lookup: CDR1 LNHDA, CDR2 SQIVND (reference sequence). This CDR3 region has 15 residues.

This clonotype was recorded many times. This chain connects TRBV7-9 to TRBJ2-1; the D call may be TRBD1 or TRBD2 (5 bases each). Between the trimmed V and J ends, which lost 5 bases and 5 bases, there was a span of 7 bases. The CDR3 sequence is 12 residues long. Germline CDR1 is SEHNR and CDR2 is FQNEAQ (reference sequence). CDR3 nucleotide sequence: TGTGCCAGCAGCCGGGACGACAATGAGCAGTTCTTC. Translated, it gives CASSRDDNEQFF.

This clonotype was seen many times. This rearrangement joins TRBV4-2 to TRBJ2-2; 11 nucleotides line up with TRBD2. The CDR3 runs to 16 residues. Trimming removed 3 bases from V and 4 bases from J; junction bases left unmatched: 4. Per the germline V gene, CDR1 is LGHNA and CDR2 is YNFKEQ. Written as DNA, the CDR3 is TGTGCCAGCAGCCACGGGACTAGCGGACGCACCGGGGAGCTGTTTTTT. Residues: CASSHGTSGRTGELFF.

For this clonotype: This may stem from a read error, because a much larger clone lies one nucleotide away. The rearrangement links TRBV29-1 to TRBJ2-2, with TRBD1 as a possible D gene (8 bases). There are 16 residues in the CDR3. CDR1 is SQVTM, CDR2 ANQGSEA, per germline. Written as DNA, the CDR3 is TGCTGCGTTGAAGGGAGGGGACAGGCGAACACCGGGGAGCTGTTTTTT. Protein: CCVEGRGQANTGELFF.

A remark on this clonotype: The junction does not match germline at one end; this may be a read error. This rearrangement joins TRBV5-4 to TRBJ1-2; 7 positions match TRBD1. Germline V gene sequence: CDR1 SGHNT, CDR2 YYREEE (reference sequence). The CDR3 totals 12 residues. The chain's CDR3 is CGSAGGGSGYTF. The CDR3 DNA reads TGCGGCAGCGCGGGAGGGGGCTCTGGCTACACCTTC.

This clonotype has at least ten counts. This chain uses TRBV7-2 with TRBJ2-3; possible D gene TRBD2, 7 bases. Germline V gene lookup returns CDR1 SGHTA and CDR2 FQGNSA. The CDR3 spans 16 residues. V gave up 0 bases and J gave up 2 bases, with 12 bases separating them. CDR3 sequence reads: CASSLAGGLPTDTQYF. Here the CDR3 DNA reads TGTGCCAGCAGCTTAGCGGGGGGGCTACCCACAGATACGCAGTATTTT.

This clonotype was seen ten or more times. The rearrangement joins TRBV5-1 to TRBJ2-5, with 7 positions matching TRBD1. J gave up 5 bases and V 1 base, and 11 bases lay outside the gene matches. Germline assignment: CDR1 SGHRS and CDR2 YFSETQ. This CDR3 region has 16 residues. CDR3 coding DNA: TGCGCCAGCAGCTTGCTCCCGGGACAGCCTAAGGAGACCCAGTACTTC. Its translation is CASSLLPGQPKETQYF.

This clonotype showed up just a few times. This sequence joins TRBV5-4 and TRBJ1-1; D call uncertain. V lost 2 bases to trimming and J lost 1 base, with 12 bases between them. The CDR3 has 15 amino acids. Germline CDR1 and CDR2: SGHNT and YYREEE (reference sequence). The CDR3 region has the DNA TGTGCCAGCAGCTTAAGTTTAAAGGGGAACACTGAAGCTTTCTTT. It codes for CASSLSLKGNTEAFF. The entire variable domain, with the rest obtained from reference TRBV5-4 and TRBJ1-1, is as follows: ETGVTQSPTHLIKTRGQQVTLRCSSQSGHNTVSWYQQALGQGPQFIFQYYREEENGRGNFPPRFSGLQFPNYSSELNVNALELDDSALYLCASSLSLKGNTEAFFGQGTRLTVV.

This clonotype was counted at least ten times. The CDR3 is CATSDGRENEQFF. The DNA of the CDR3 is TGTGCCACCAGTGATGGTAGGGAGAATGAGCAGTTCTTC. The rearrangement joins TRBV24-1 to TRBJ2-1, with a tentative D call TRBD2 (5 bases). Trimming left V 3 bases short and J 7 bases short, with 9 bases between. Germline CDR1 is KGHDR and CDR2 is SFDVKD. The length of the CDR3 is 13 residues.

V and J are TRBV24-1 and TRBJ2-6; possible D gene TRBD2, 6 bases. The CDR3 runs 16 residues. The germline gives CDR1 KGHDR, CDR2 SFDVKD. V was cut by 1 base and J by 2 bases, with 8 bases left in between. Here the CDR3 DNA reads TGTGCCACCAGTGATTTCGGGGGTGCTGGGGCCAACGTCCTGACTTTC. Residues: CATSDFGGAGANVLTF.

In this sample, this clonotype turned up many times. The rearrangement joins TRBV27 to TRBJ2-7, with D unclear. The CDR3 spans 15 residues. Germline-derived CDR1 and CDR2 are MNHEY and SMNVEV (reference sequence). The V end lost 2 bases, the J end lost 0 bases, and 11 bases lay between the germline ends. The CDR3 DNA reads TGTGCCAGCAGTTTAAACCCGGACGACTCCTACGAGCAGTACTTC. Its translation: CASSLNPDDSYEQYF.

This clonotype turned up a few times. A clone one base away is much larger, so this may be a read error. The chain carries TRBV6-6 and TRBJ1-2, with 8 positions matching TRBD1. The CDR3 consists of 13 residues. CDR1 and CDR2 from the germline V gene are MNHNY and SVGAGI (reference sequence). The junction had 2 bases not matched to a gene; V was cut back by 2 bases and J by 6 bases. CDR3 bases: TGTGCCAGCAGTTACGCGACAGGGGATGGCTACACCTTC. Its translation is CASSYATGDGYTF.

The rearrangement uses TRBV28 and TRBJ1-2; 10 bases are a match to TRBD1. The CDR3 runs to 16 residues. V gave up 5 bases and J gave up 2 bases; unmatched junction bases: 8. Germline V gene data show CDR1 as MDHEN and CDR2 as SYDVKM. CDR3 amino acids: CASSHGTGASNYGYTF. The DNA of the CDR3 is TGTGCCAGCAGTCACGGGACAGGGGCGTCGAACTATGGCTACACCTTC.

There are a few counts of this clonotype. This rearrangement joins TRBV20-1 to TRBJ2-3; TRBD2 matches at 10 bases. Germline trimming cut 6 bases from V and 6 bases from J; bases unmatched to any gene: 24. CDR3 length: 19 residues. Germline V lookup: CDR1 DFQATT, CDR2 SNEGSKA (reference sequence). The CDR3 protein is CSAEVASGGVLTHADTQYF. CDR3 DNA sequence: TGCAGTGCGGAGGTGGCCAGCGGGGGGGTTTTAACGCATGCGGATACGCAGTATTTT.

V is TRBV29-1 and J is TRBJ2-7; tentative D call: TRBD1 (5 bases). Germline lookup yields CDR1 SQVTM and CDR2 ANQGSEA. Trimming shortened V by 5 bases and J by 2 bases, and 10 bases separated the two germline ends. The CDR3 is made up of 12 amino acids. In nucleotides, the CDR3 is TGCAGCGTTCGCCTGACAGCCTACGAGCAGTACTTC. As protein: CSVRLTAYEQYF.

Many counts were recorded for this clonotype. The chain uses TRBV29-1 and TRBJ1-5; 11 bases match TRBD1. The germline gives CDR1 SQVTM, CDR2 ANQGSEA. The length of the CDR3 is 13 residues. Trimming took 6 bases from V and 2 from J; bases not matched to a gene: 0. Here the CDR3 DNA reads TGCAGCGTGGGACAGGGGGGCAATCAGCCCCAGCATTTT. Translated, it gives CSVGQGGNQPQHF.

The V gene is TRBV15, the J gene TRBJ2-7; D remains unclear. The germline V gene has CDR1 LNHNV and CDR2 YYDKDF (reference sequence). Trimming removed 5 bases from V and 4 bases from J, with 3 bases in between. The CDR3 contains 10 residues. CDR3 amino acids: CATSAYEQYV. The CDR3 DNA sequence: TGTGCCACCAGCGCGTACGAGCAGTACGTC.

The sample holds many counts of this clonotype. The J gene is TRBJ2-5, the V gene TRBV14; D ambiguous. The germline V gene encodes CDR1 SGHDN and CDR2 FVKESK. The V gene lost 1 base and the J gene lost 1 base, with 4 bases spanning the gap. This CDR3 region has 13 residues. CDR3 sequence (DNA): TGTGCCAGCAGCCAAGTCAGCCAAGAGACCCAGTACTTC. Protein: CASSQVSQETQYF.

This clonotype was detected ten times or more. The gene calls are TRBV15 and TRBJ2-4; possible D gene TRBD2, 6 bases. Trimming left V 1 base short and J 0 bases short, with 10 bases between. CDR1 and CDR2 (germline): LNHNV, YYDKDF (reference sequence). This CDR3 has 16 amino acids. The CDR3 DNA reads as TGTGCCACCAGCAGAGTTGGCGGGGTAGCCAAAAACATTCAGTACTTC. This encodes CATSRVGGVAKNIQYF.

CDR3 nucleotides: TGCAGTGCTAGAGACTCCCTCACGGCCGGGGAGCTGTTTTTT. It is translated as CSARDSLTAGELFF. V usage is TRBV20-1 and J usage is TRBJ2-2, with D unclear. CDR1 and CDR2 (germline): DFQATT, SNEGSKA (reference sequence). The CDR3 has 14 amino acids. V lost 0 bases, J lost 6 bases, and 11 bases lay in between.

CDR3 protein: CASSLGVELFF. The CDR3 nucleotides read TGTGCCAGCAGCTTAGGGGTTGAGCTGTTTTTT. The chain carries TRBV7-2 and TRBJ2-2; D is unresolved. Germline V gene lookup returns CDR1 SGHTA and CDR2 FQGNSA. CDR3 length: 11 residues. V was pared by 1 base and J by 11 bases, with 5 bases between.

The rearrangement links TRBV6-1 to TRBJ1-2, with D perhaps TRBD1 (5 bases). Trimming cost V 6 bases and J 0 bases, with 20 bases left between them. The germline V gene encodes CDR1 MNHNS and CDR2 SASEGT. The CDR3 totals 17 residues. The CDR3: CASRIVKGRVANYGYTF. The CDR3 DNA is TGTGCCAGCAGGATCGTGAAGGGGAGAGTAGCTAACTATGGCTACACCTTC.